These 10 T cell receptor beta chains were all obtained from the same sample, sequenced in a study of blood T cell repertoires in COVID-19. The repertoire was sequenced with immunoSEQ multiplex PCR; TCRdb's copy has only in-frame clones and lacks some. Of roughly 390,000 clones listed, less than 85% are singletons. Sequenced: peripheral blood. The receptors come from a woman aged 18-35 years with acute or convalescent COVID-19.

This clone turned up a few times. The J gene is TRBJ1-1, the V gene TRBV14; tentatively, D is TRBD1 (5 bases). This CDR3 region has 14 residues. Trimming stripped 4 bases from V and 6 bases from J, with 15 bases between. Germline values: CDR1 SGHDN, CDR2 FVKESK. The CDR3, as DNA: TGTGCCAGCAGCCCTGCATCTACAGGCTCTGAAGCTTTCTTT. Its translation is CASSPASTGSEAFF.

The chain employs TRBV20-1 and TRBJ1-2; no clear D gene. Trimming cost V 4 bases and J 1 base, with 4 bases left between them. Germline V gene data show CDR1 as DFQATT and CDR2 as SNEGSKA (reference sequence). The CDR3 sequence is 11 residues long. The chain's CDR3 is CSATSNYGYTF. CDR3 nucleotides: TGCAGTGCTACTAGTAACTATGGCTACACCTTC.

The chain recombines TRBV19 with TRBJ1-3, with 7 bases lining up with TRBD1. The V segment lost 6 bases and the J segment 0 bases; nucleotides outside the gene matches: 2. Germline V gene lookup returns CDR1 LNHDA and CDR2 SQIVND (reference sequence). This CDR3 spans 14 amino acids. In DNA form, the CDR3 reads TGTGCCAGTAGCACAGGGGCCTCTGGAAACACCATATATTTT. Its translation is CASSTGASGNTIYF.

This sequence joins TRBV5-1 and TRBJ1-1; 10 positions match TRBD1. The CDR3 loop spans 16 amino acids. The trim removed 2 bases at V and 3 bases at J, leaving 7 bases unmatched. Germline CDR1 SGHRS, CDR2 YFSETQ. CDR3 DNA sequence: TGCGCCAGCAGCTTCGGGACAGGGGACAGGGACACTGAAGCTTTCTTT. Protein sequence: CASSFGTGDRDTEAFF.

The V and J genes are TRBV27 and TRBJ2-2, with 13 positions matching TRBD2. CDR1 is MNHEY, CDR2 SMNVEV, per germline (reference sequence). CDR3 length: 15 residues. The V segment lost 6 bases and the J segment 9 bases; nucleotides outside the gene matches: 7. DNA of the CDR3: TGTGCCAGCAGCCCTGGACTAGCGGGAGTTCGGGAGCTGTTTTTT. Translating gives CASSPGLAGVRELFF.

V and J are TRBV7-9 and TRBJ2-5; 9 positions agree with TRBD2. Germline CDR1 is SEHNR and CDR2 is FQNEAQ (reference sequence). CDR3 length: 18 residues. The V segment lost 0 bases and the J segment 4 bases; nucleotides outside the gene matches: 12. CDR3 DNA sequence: TGTGCCAGCAGCTTAGCGGCTCTAGCGGGAAGAGGGGGAGAGACCCAGTACTTC. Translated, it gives CASSLAALAGRGGETQYF.

CDR3 nucleotide sequence: TGTGCCAGCAGCGACAGGATCTATGGCTACACCTTC. It translates to CASSDRIYGYTF. The chain combines TRBV12-3 or TRBV12-4 with TRBJ1-2; possibly TRBD1 for D (6 bases). The ends were cut back, 6 bases at V and 4 bases at J, with 9 bases in the middle. The CDR3 consists of 12 residues.

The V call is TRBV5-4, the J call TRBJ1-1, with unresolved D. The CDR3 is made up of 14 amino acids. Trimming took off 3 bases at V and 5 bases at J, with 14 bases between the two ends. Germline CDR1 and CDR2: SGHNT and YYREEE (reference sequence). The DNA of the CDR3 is TGTGCCAGCAGCTCGGACGGCCCGGGGACTGAAGCTTTCTTT. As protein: CASSSDGPGTEAFF.

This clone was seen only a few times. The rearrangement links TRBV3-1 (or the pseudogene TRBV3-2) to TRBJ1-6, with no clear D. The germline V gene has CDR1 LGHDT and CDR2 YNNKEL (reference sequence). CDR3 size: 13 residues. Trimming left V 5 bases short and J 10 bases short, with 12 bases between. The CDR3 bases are TGTGCCAGCAGCAGCACCCACGGGTCACCCCTCCACTTT. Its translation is CASSSTHGSPLHF.

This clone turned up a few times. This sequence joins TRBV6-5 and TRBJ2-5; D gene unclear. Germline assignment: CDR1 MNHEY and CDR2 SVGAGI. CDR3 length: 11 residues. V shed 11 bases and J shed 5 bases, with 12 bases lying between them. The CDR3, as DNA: TGTGCCTGCGCGGTTCGGGAGACCCAGTACTTC. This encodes CACAVRETQYF.